Each of the 18 T cell receptor beta chains below was sequenced from the same sample in a study of human T cells and chemical hapten exposure. TCRdb independently ran MiXCR on the RACE reads; one entry per CDR3 protein. The sample gives 45,000 to 65,000 distinct CDR3 sequences, roughly 10% of which show up once; roughly a tenth is in the top ten. Time point meaning: pre-sensitization, week 0. Stated treatment: therapeutic diphenylcyclopropenone sensitization with weekly scalp DPC. Sequenced material: whole blood, taken in connection with sensitization to the hapten diphenylcyclopropenone (DPC). Receptors originate from a man aged 35 to 55 with alopecia areata. Some clones in this sample may be carry-over from other donors' samples.

This clonotype came up many times. The V call is TRBV5-1, the J call TRBJ2-7; TRBD2 might be the D (5 bases). Per the germline V gene, CDR1 is SGHRS and CDR2 is YFSETQ. This CDR3 comprises 14 residues. V lost 0 bases to trimming and J lost 3 bases, with 10 bases between them. CDR3 coding DNA: TGCGCCAGCAGCTTGGCTCTAGGGAGCTACGAGCAGTACTTC. The encoded protein is CASSLALGSYEQYF. The complete variable domain, with remaining parts taken from reference TRBV5-1 and TRBJ2-7, reads KAGVTQTPRYLIKTRGQQVTLSCSPISGHRSVSWYQQTPGQGLQFLFEYFSETQRNKGNFPGRFSGRQFSNSRSEMNVSTLELGDSALYLCASSLALGSYEQYFGPGTRLTVT.

The chain joins TRBV11-3 to TRBJ2-2; D might be TRBD1 (6 bases). The CDR3 sequence is 13 residues long. V was pared by 8 bases and J by 4 bases, with 11 bases between. Germline V lookup: CDR1 SGHNT, CDR2 YENEEA. CDR3 sequence: CASSDRSTGELFF. CDR3 nucleotides: TGTGCCAGCTCAGACAGGAGCACCGGGGAGCTGTTTTTT.

This chain connects TRBV5-4 to TRBJ2-1; 11 positions match TRBD2. Trimming removed 3 bases from V and 6 bases from J; junction bases left unmatched: 8. This CDR3 spans 16 amino acids. Germline CDR1 is SGHNT and CDR2 is YYREEE (reference sequence). The CDR3 DNA reads TGTGCCAGCAGCTCATCAGATAGCGGGAGGGTCAATGAGCAGTTCTTC. Translation gives CASSSSDSGRVNEQFF.

This clonotype was counted a few times. The chain links TRBV6-5 to TRBJ2-2, with a tentative D call TRBD1 (5 bases). Germline V gene lookup returns CDR1 MNHEY and CDR2 SVGAGI. V was pared by 0 bases and J by 3 bases, with 14 bases between. The CDR3 is made up of 17 amino acids. The CDR3 DNA reads as TGTGCCAGCAGTTACTCGGTTAGGGGAATAGACACCGGGGAGCTGTTTTTT. Its translation: CASSYSVRGIDTGELFF.

This clonotype was seen ten or more times. The chain employs TRBV20-1 and TRBJ1-1; maybe TRBD1 (6 bases). The germline V and J ends were trimmed by 1 base and 1 base, with 16 bases remaining between them. This CDR3 comprises 16 residues. The germline V gene encodes CDR1 DFQATT and CDR2 SNEGSKA (reference sequence). CDR3 in amino acids: CSARVSPPGANTEAFF. Here the CDR3 DNA reads TGCAGTGCTAGAGTAAGCCCCCCAGGGGCGAACACTGAAGCTTTCTTT.

The chain recombines TRBV20-1 with TRBJ2-3, with D maybe TRBD2 (5 bases). The CDR3 sequence is 14 residues long. Trimming left V 5 bases short and J 3 bases short, with 15 bases between. Germline CDR1 reads DFQATT; CDR2 reads SNEGSKA (reference sequence). Here the CDR3 reads CSAPGVGRTDTQYF. CDR3 bases: TGCAGTGCTCCCGGGGTTGGGAGAACAGATACGCAGTATTTT.

Many counts were recorded for this clonotype. The chain is built from TRBV7-6 and TRBJ1-3; the match to TRBD1 covers 8 bases. The trim removed 4 bases at V and 3 bases at J, leaving 8 bases unmatched. CDR3 length: 16 residues. Germline CDR1 reads SGHVS; CDR2 reads FNYEAQ. CDR3 bases: TGTGCCAGCAGCTCCACCCAGGGGGCGGATGGAAACACCATATATTTT. Protein product: CASSSTQGADGNTIYF.

The V gene is TRBV3-1, the J gene TRBJ2-1, with 13 bases that match TRBD2. This CDR3 has 15 residues. CDR1 is LGHDT and CDR2 is YNNKEL in the germline V gene (reference sequence). Germline trimming cut 4 bases from V and 9 bases from J; bases unmatched to any gene: 6. The CDR3, as DNA: TGTGCCAGCAGCCTTGGACTAGCGGGAGCGGGTGAGCAGTTCTTC. Its translation is CASSLGLAGAGEQFF.

This clonotype was detected ten times or more. The chain combines TRBV4-3 with TRBJ1-4, with D unresolved. CDR1 LGHNA and CDR2 YSLEER come from the germline V gene. This CDR3 is 16 amino acids long. The V end was cut by 3 bases, the J end by 6 bases, with 17 bases between. The CDR3 bases are TGCGCCAGCAGCCACGGGATCCTAGGCCTGTATGAAAAACTGTTTTTT. Translated, it gives CASSHGILGLYEKLFF.

This clonotype was counted many times. The DNA for the CDR3 is TGTGCCAGCAGCCAGGTCTCAGGGCAAGGAGAGACCCAGTACTTC. Protein: CASSQVSGQGETQYF. The chain recombines TRBV7-9 with TRBJ2-5; D is possibly TRBD1 (5 bases). Deletions cut 5 bases from V and 4 bases from J, with 17 bases between. CDR1 SEHNR and CDR2 FQNEAQ come from the germline V gene (reference sequence). This CDR3 contains 15 residues.

The chain joins TRBV20-1 to TRBJ2-6, with no clear D. The V gene lost 6 bases and the J gene lost 4 bases, with 10 bases spanning the gap. The CDR3 length is 13 residues. Germline CDR1 DFQATT, CDR2 SNEGSKA (reference sequence). DNA of the CDR3: TGCAGTGCAAGGGTTCTCGGGGCCAACGTCCTGACTTTC. Encoded protein: CSARVLGANVLTF.

The sample holds a few counts of this clonotype. The chain employs TRBV11-2 and TRBJ2-3, with D unresolved. V was shortened by 1 base and J by 0 bases, with 5 bases between the two germline ends. Looked up from germline, CDR1 is SGHAT and CDR2 is FQNNGV. The CDR3 length is 14 residues. The CDR3 reads CASSLGASTDTQYF. The CDR3 DNA reads as TGTGCCAGCAGCTTAGGGGCTAGCACAGATACGCAGTATTTT.

The gene calls are TRBV29-1 and TRBJ1-2; the D gene is possibly TRBD1 (6 bases). Trimming took off 0 bases at V and 6 bases at J, with 11 bases between the two ends. CDR3 length: 13 residues. Germline-derived CDR1 and CDR2 are SQVTM and ANQGSEA. For the CDR3, the DNA is TGCAGCGTTGAAGAACAGGGAGGAGATGGCTACACCTTC. Its translation: CSVEEQGGDGYTF.

This clonotype has a handful of counts. The V gene is TRBV5-6, the J gene TRBJ2-7; D tentatively fits TRBD1 or TRBD2 (5 bases each). Looked up from germline, CDR1 is SGHDT and CDR2 is YYEEEE. The ends were cut back, 3 bases at V and 0 bases at J, with 13 bases in the middle. The CDR3 contains 15 residues. CDR3 region: CASSWGTVLSYEQYF. CDR3 sequence (DNA): TGTGCCAGCAGCTGGGGGACGGTACTCTCCTACGAGCAGTACTTC.

This clonotype was found many times. This chain links TRBV6-2 or TRBV6-3 with TRBJ2-7, with 7 positions matching TRBD1. The germline V gene has CDR1 MNHEY and CDR2 SVGEGT. The J segment lost 7 bases and the V segment lost 5 bases, leaving 11 bases of the junction unmatched. This CDR3 region has 14 residues. CDR3: CASSPWTGDLEQYF. The CDR3, as DNA: TGTGCCAGCAGTCCCTGGACAGGAGACTTGGAGCAGTACTTC.

This clonotype came up a few times. V and J are TRBV3-1 and TRBJ1-2, with D unresolved. Germline V lookup: CDR1 LGHDT, CDR2 YNNKEL (reference sequence). Trimming cost V 6 bases and J 3 bases, with 14 bases left between them. CDR3 length: 14 amino acids. The CDR3 protein is CASSRANTDYGYTF. DNA of the CDR3: TGTGCCAGCAGTCGTGCCAACACCGACTATGGCTACACCTTC.

This clonotype was seen a few times. The J gene is TRBJ2-7, the V gene TRBV28; 10 nucleotides align to TRBD1. Germline V gene data show CDR1 as MDHEN and CDR2 as SYDVKM. Trimming removed 5 bases from V and 4 bases from J; junction bases left unmatched: 2. The CDR3 totals 13 residues. As DNA, the CDR3 is TGTGCCAGCAGTGGGACAGGGGTGTACGAGCAGTACTTC. Residues: CASSGTGVYEQYF.

This clonotype was seen repeatedly, ten times or more. The chain uses TRBV7-9 and TRBJ2-2; 7 bases fit TRBD1. The CDR3 runs to 16 residues. The germline gives CDR1 SEHNR, CDR2 FQNEAQ (reference sequence). The J segment lost 1 base and the V segment lost 9 bases, leaving 11 bases of the junction unmatched. Here the CDR3 reads CASGSADRLNTGELFF. CDR3 sequence (DNA): TGTGCCAGTGGGAGCGCGGACAGGTTGAACACCGGGGAGCTGTTTTTT.